This T cell receptor (beta chain) is from a study of post-analysis software for immune sequencing data. About the study: Multiple sclerosis in the patients followed relapsing-remitting, secondary progressive and progressive-relapsing courses.

The TCR beta cDNA libraries contained unique molecular identifiers. TCRdb reanalysed the PCR reads using MiXCR and keeps one entry per CDR3 protein. This table holds 800,000 to 950,000 distinct CDR3 sequences, about 50% found once. Whole-study findings and limits: Roughly five TRBV segments appeared more often in patients than in controls, and TRBV5-6, TRBV5-1 and TRBV20-1 were among these.

The CDR3 length is 15 residues. Looked up from germline, CDR1 is LNHDA and CDR2 is SQIVND (reference sequence). V lost 6 bases to trimming and J lost 7 bases; unmatched junction nucleotides: 12. On this clonotype itself: Antigen specificity is unknown.

The sample comprised blood. This sequence joins TRBV19 and TRBJ1-2, with TRBD1 identical over 9 bases. The receptor was isolated from a girl aged 10 to 17 with multiple sclerosis. The CDR3 nucleotides are TGTGCCAGTAGGATAACCGGGACAGGGTCGGCTGGCTACACCTTC. This encodes CASRITGTGSAGYTF. The whole variable domain, remainder taken from reference TRBV19 and TRBJ1-2, is DGGITQSPKYLFRKEGQNVTLSCEQNLNHDAMYWYRQDPGQGLRLIYYSQIVNDFQKGDIAEGYSVSREKKESFPLTVTSAQKNPTAFYLCASRITGTGSAGYTFGSGTRLTVV.